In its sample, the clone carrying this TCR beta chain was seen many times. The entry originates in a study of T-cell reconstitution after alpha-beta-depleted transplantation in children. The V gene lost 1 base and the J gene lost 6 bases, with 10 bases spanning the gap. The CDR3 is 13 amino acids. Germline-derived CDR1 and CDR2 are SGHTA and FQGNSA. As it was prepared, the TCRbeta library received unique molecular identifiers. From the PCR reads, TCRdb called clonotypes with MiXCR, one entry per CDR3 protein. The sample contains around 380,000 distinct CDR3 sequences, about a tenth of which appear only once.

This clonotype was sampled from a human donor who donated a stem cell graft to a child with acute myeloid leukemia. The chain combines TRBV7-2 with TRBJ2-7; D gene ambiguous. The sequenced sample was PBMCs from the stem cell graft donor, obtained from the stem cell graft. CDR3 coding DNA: TGTGCCAGCAGCTTAGTGGTGGGCAGCGAGCAGTACGTC. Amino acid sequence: CASSLVVGSEQYV.